This T cell receptor beta chain was captured by sequencing in a study of blood T cell repertoires in COVID-19. The overall study: The samples span acute and convalescent COVID-19 from the United States, Italy and Spain. T cells, B-cell-depleted T cells, or PBMCs supplied cDNA or gDNA.

As regards this clone: An end of the junction does not agree with germline; a read error may underlie this.

Original processing methods: How many nucleated cells were present was estimated from reference gene primer amplification. Some clones are missing from TCRdb's copy, which holds only in-frame ones; the method was immunoSEQ multiplex PCR. The DNA was the basis for D and trimming; V, J and clone size are from that table. In the table there are about 48,000 clones, 90% of which are singletons. The germline CDR1 and CDR2 sequences are SSHAT and FNYEAQ (reference sequence). CDR3 size: 14 residues. The material sequenced was peripheral blood. J is TRBJ2-5 and V is TRBV7-7, with D perhaps TRBD1 (5 bases). The TCR sequence derives from a man between 65 and 85 years old with acute or convalescent COVID-19. CDR3 in DNA: TGTGCTAGCAGCTCTACAGGTATCCAAGAGACCCAGTACTTC. Encoded protein: CASSSTGIQETQYF.